One T cell receptor (beta chain) is described in this entry. The sample belongs to a study of radiation and T cells in renal cell carcinoma. For the study at large: Nephrectomy followed 15 Gy stereotactic body radiation by 4 weeks.

The CDR3 contains 14 residues. CDR1 is SGHVS and CDR2 is FNYEAQ in the germline V gene. J lost 6 bases, V lost 1 base, and 2 bases had no gene match. The time point was: baseline pretreatment blood. Documented treatment: 15 Gy SBRT to primary tumor, nephrectomy 4 weeks later. Data came from immunoSEQ multiplex PCR; TCRdb stores just in-frame clones and leaves some out. The profile covers about 140,000 clones, with 70% to 90% appearing a single time and roughly 23% taken by the ten largest. The V gene is TRBV7-6, the J gene TRBJ1-1; TRBD1 matches 10 bases. Here the sequenced sample was blood, taken from a patient whose treatment included radiotherapy and nephrectomy. This receptor was identified in a woman between 45 and 65 years old with renal cell carcinoma. In DNA form, the CDR3 reads TGTGCCAGCAGCTTAGACGGGACAGGGGCTGAAGCTTTCTTT. Translated: CASSLDGTGAEAFF.